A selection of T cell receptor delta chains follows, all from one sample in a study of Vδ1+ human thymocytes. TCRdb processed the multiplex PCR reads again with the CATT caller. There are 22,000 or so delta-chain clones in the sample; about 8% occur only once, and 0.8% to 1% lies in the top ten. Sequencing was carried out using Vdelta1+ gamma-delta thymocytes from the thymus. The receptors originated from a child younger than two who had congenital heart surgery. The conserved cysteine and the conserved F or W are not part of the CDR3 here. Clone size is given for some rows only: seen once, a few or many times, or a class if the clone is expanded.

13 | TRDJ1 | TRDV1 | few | ALGDSSSSTDKLI
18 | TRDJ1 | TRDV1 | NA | ALGELRPPVLGDGTDKLI
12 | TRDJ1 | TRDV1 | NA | ALGERSHTDKLI
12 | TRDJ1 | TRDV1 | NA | ALGEAANVNKLI
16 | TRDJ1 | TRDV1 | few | ALGGLIPTGRYTDKLI
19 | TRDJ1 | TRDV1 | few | ALGDTKRAPRDWGPTDKLI
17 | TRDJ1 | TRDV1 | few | ALGDVPRVGDTLSDKLI
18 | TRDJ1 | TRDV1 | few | ALGELFPYWGIKGTDKLI
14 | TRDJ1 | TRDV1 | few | ALGLRVLPLTDKLI
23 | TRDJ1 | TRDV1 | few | ALGERASSYKVLGDMRTYTDKLI
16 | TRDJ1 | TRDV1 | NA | ALGERRLGHSNTDKLI
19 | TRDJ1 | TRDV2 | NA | ACDTVNWGPPLRGYTDKLI
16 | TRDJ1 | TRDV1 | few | ALGEGPYPSRNTDKLI
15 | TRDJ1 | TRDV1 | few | ALGCDPRLGDTDKLI
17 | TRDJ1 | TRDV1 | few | ALGERGPRGIRGTDKLI
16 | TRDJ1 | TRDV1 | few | ALGEDRVLGDAADKLI
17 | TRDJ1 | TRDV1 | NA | ALGELPLGDTLGTDKLI
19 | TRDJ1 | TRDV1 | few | ALGAQAFLRAWGGSTDKLI
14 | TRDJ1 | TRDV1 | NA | ALGAGTTSPTDKLI
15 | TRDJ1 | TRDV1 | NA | ALGDDSFLRRTDKLI
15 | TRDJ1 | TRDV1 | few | ALGEMISYVTGDKLI
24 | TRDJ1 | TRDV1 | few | ALGEPTFPLAHLRGIRGKYTDKLI
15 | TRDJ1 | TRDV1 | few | ALGELPGYGGTDKLI
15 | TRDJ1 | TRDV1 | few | ALGVLYRVGDTDKLI
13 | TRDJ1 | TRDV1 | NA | ALGELGGGYDKLI
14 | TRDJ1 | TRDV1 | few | ALGEPPSPYTDKLI
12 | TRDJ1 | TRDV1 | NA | ALGELANTDKLI
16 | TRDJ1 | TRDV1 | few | ALGEPYVLGDKTDKLI
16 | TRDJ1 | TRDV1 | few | ALGATSYVWGYTDKLI
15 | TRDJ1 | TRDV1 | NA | ALGEQRSLHTFDKLI
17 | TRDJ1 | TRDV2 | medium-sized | ACDTGSTGGESDTDKLI
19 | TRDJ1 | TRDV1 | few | ALGELFSTLGDTSPTDRLI
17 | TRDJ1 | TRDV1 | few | ALGEGGKRWGDGTDKLI
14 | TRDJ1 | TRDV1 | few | ALGELSAVTTDKLI
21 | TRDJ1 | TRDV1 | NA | ALGALQLIVVGGPHVYTDKLI